The present TCR beta chain was sequenced within a study of blood T cells in healthy people across ages. At the level of the study: Using template switching, researchers captured about one barcoded beta molecule for each two T cells.

Remarks on this clonotype: Antigen specificity is unknown.

Points from the study as a whole: Both higher diversity and more naive CD4+ cells marked long-lived donors when set against aged donors.

Trimming left V 0 bases short and J 8 bases short, with 13 bases between. The CDR3 has 14 residues. The germline gives CDR1 MGHRA, CDR2 YSYEKL. Combining a sample-barcoded 5' primer with a J-beta primer mix, a second PCR ran for roughly 6 to 12 cycles. MiXCR, run by TCRdb on the 5' RACE reads, gives a single entry per CDR3 protein. The table has around 1,000,000 distinct CDR3 sequences, almost 25% seen once; the top ten hold about 0.72%. In addition, the sample was reused for a study of T cells of mothers and their children. That paper states: In cDNA synthesis, all of the extracted RNA was used at about 1.6 ug per 15 ul.

The sequenced sample consisted of blood. The sequence was obtained from a girl aged 2-9 years in good health. V usage is TRBV4-1 and J usage is TRBJ1-2, with D perhaps TRBD1 (6 bases). The CDR3 nucleotides read TGCGCCAGCAGCCAAGAGCACAGGGATGGCGGCTACACCTTC. It codes for CASSQEHRDGGYTF.